The 25 T cell receptor beta chains reported below all come from one sample, sequenced in a study of cytomegalovirus exposure and HLA in healthy donors. Primers for the PCR totalled 60 Vbeta and 13 Jbeta. The protocol was immunoSEQ multiplex PCR, while the TCRdb copy is restricted to in-frame clones and leaves out a portion. The table records 150,000 or so clones, roughly 83% of them present only once. Sequencing was done on a sample of PBMCs. The receptors stem from a man aged 25-45 years in good health and CMV-seropositive.

This clone was observed once. V and J are TRBV5-6 and TRBJ2-5; D perhaps matches TRBD1 (6 bases). The end of the DNA aligns better with TRBJ2-7, so the J call may be wrong. Germline CDR1 reads SGHDT; CDR2 reads YYEEEE. The CDR3 is 16 residues long. CDR3 loop: CASSPKTGPRAYEQYF. DNA of the CDR3: TGTGCCAGCAGCCCGAAGACAGGACCCCGCGCCTACGAGCAGTACTTC.

The chain uses TRBV10-2 and TRBJ1-1; D remains unclear. Trimming shortened V by 6 bases and J by 3 bases, and 11 bases separated the two germline ends. Germline CDR1 WSHSY, CDR2 SAAADI. The CDR3 loop spans 13 amino acids. CDR3 in DNA: TGCGCCAGCAGGAAGGAGAGATACACTGAAGCTTTCTTT. It is translated as CASRKERYTEAFF.

This sequence joins TRBV28 and TRBJ2-5; D is perhaps TRBD2 (6 bases). This CDR3 spans 18 amino acids. V lost 3 bases and J lost 5, with 25 bases in between. Per the germline V gene, CDR1 is MDHEN and CDR2 is SYDVKM. The DNA for the CDR3 is TGTGCCAGCAGTTTCGGTGGAGGACTACTAGATATGTTGGAGACCCAGTACTTC. Its protein is CASSFGGGLLDMLETQYF.

The chain recombines TRBV28 with TRBJ2-5; TRBD2 matches at 11 bases. The V and J ends lost 5 bases and 5 bases, in that order; junction bases with no gene match: 7. CDR1 is MDHEN, CDR2 SYDVKM, per germline. The CDR3 has 15 amino acids. The DNA for the CDR3 is TGTGCCAGCAGTGGTAGCGGGAGGGCTCGTGAGACCCAGTACTTC. Its translation: CASSGSGRARETQYF.

This chain joins TRBV28 and TRBJ1-2; possibly TRBD1 for D (6 bases). V shed 3 bases and J shed 10 bases, with 12 bases lying between them. The CDR3 loop spans 12 amino acids. Germline V gene sequence: CDR1 MDHEN, CDR2 SYDVKM. The CDR3 DNA is TGTGCCAGCAGTTTGGCGGGGGGACACTACACCTTC. Protein product: CASSLAGGHYTF.

This clone was detected only once. The chain joins TRBV18 to TRBJ2-2, with D possibly matching TRBD2 (6 bases). This CDR3 has 15 residues. V shed 3 bases and J shed 7 bases, with 15 bases lying between them. The germline gives CDR1 KGHSH, CDR2 LQKENI. The CDR3 loop reads CASSPEARGNGELFF. DNA for the CDR3: TGTGCCAGCTCACCCGAGGCCCGGGGGAACGGGGAGCTGTTTTTT.

The CDR3 loop is CASRGGLYGYTF. The CDR3, as DNA: TGTGCCAGCAGGGGGGGTCTTTATGGCTACACCTTC. The chain links TRBV9 to TRBJ1-2, with a weak D call TRBD1 (5 bases). This CDR3 has 12 residues. The germline CDR1 and CDR2 sequences are SGDLS and YYNGEE. Deletions cut 5 bases from V and 5 bases from J, with 10 bases between. Filled out from reference TRBV9 and TRBJ1-2, the complete variable domain reads DSGVTQTPKHLITATGQRVTLRCSPRSGDLSVYWYQQSLDQGLQFLIQYYNGEERAKGNILERFSAQQFPDLHSELNLSSLELGDSALYFCASRGGLYGYTFGSGTRLTVV.

This clone was recorded a few times. The chain uses TRBV25-1 and TRBJ1-2, with TRBD1 matching 8 bases. Germline trimming cut 5 bases from V and 3 bases from J; bases unmatched to any gene: 8. The CDR3 spans 15 residues. Germline V gene data show CDR1 as MGHDK and CDR2 as SYGVNS. The CDR3 loop is CASSPTGAHHYGYTF. The DNA for the CDR3 is TGTGCCAGCAGTCCGACAGGGGCCCACCACTATGGCTACACCTTC.

This rearrangement joins TRBV6-5 to TRBJ1-2; TRBD1 matches at 7 bases. This CDR3 comprises 13 residues. CDR1 and CDR2 from the germline V gene are MNHEY and SVGAGI. V trimming: 5 bases; J trimming: 2 bases; junction bases outside the gene matches: 2. CDR3 sequence: CASSADRNYGYTF. Written as DNA, the CDR3 is TGTGCCAGCAGTGCGGACAGGAACTATGGCTACACCTTC.

The chain has TRBV30 and TRBJ1-2, with D hard to call. The germline gives CDR1 GTSNPN, CDR2 SVGIG (reference sequence). The CDR3 has 12 amino acids. Deletions cut 3 bases from V and 5 bases from J, with 10 bases between. The CDR3 loop reads CAWRDPGYGYTF. The CDR3 DNA is TGTGCCTGGAGGGACCCGGGATATGGCTACACCTTC.

V gene TRBV29-1 combines with J gene TRBJ1-5; a possible D gene is TRBD1 (6 bases). The V end was cut by 7 bases, the J end by 6 bases, with 13 bases between. Germline lookup yields CDR1 SQVTM and CDR2 ANQGSEA. The CDR3 is made up of 12 amino acids. The DNA of the CDR3 is TGCAGCGAAGAAGACAGGTGTCAGCCCCAGCATTTT. Translating it yields CSEEDRCQPQHF.

DNA of the CDR3: TGTGCCACCCTTGACAGCACCTATCAGCCCCAGCATTTT. Translating it yields CATLDSTYQPQHF. The chain carries TRBV28 and TRBJ1-5; D is perhaps TRBD1 (5 bases). The germline gives CDR1 MDHEN, CDR2 SYDVKM. Trimming took off 10 bases at V and 5 bases at J, with 15 bases between the two ends. The CDR3 contains 13 residues. The complete variable domain, with remaining parts taken from reference TRBV28 and TRBJ1-5, reads DVKVTQSSRYLVKRTGEKVFLECVQDMDHENMFWYRQDPGLGLRLIYFSYDVKMKEKGDIPEGYSVSREKKERFSLILESASTNQTSMYLCATLDSTYQPQHFGDGTRLSIL.

V and J are TRBV5-1 and TRBJ2-2, with 8 bases fitting TRBD1. J gave up 4 bases and V 3 bases, and 5 bases lay outside the gene matches. The germline V gene has CDR1 SGHRS and CDR2 YFSETQ. This CDR3 has 15 residues. The CDR3 region is CASSWTGSTTGELFF. The CDR3 coding sequence is TGCGCCAGCAGCTGGACAGGGTCGACCACCGGGGAGCTGTTTTTT.

V gene TRBV10-3 combines with J gene TRBJ2-5; the match to TRBD1 covers 10 bases. This CDR3 contains 13 residues. V shed 6 bases and J 4 bases; nucleotides not matched to a gene: 2. The germline CDR1 and CDR2 sequences are ENHRY and SYGVKD. Here the CDR3 DNA reads TGTGCCATCAGCCGGGACAGGGGAGAGACCCAGTACTTC. Its protein product is CAISRDRGETQYF.

The chain has TRBV27 and TRBJ1-1, with 8 nucleotides matching TRBD1. This CDR3 comprises 16 residues. CDR1 is MNHEY, CDR2 SMNVEV, per germline (reference sequence). The V and J ends lost 3 bases and 1 base, in that order; junction bases with no gene match: 7. The CDR3 region has the DNA TGTGCCAGCAGTTTCCGCCTCAGGGGGCCGAACACTGAAGCTTTCTTT. It encodes CASSFRLRGPNTEAFF.

V gene TRBV7-2 combines with J gene TRBJ2-2; a possible D gene is TRBD2 (6 bases). Germline values: CDR1 SGHTA, CDR2 FQGNSA. The V and J ends lost 7 bases and 8 bases respectively, with 17 bases between them. The CDR3 runs to 14 residues. The CDR3 DNA sequence: TGTGCCAGCATCTCTCGGGACTGGACAGGGGAGCTGTTTTTT. It translates to CASISRDWTGELFF. The full variable domain, in which reference TRBV7-2 and TRBJ2-2 provide the parts outside the CDR3, is GAGVSQSPSNKVTEKGKDVELRCDPISGHTALYWYRQSLGQGLEFLIYFQGNSAPDKSGLPSDRFSAERTGGSVSTLTIQRTQQEDSAVYLCASISRDWTGELFFGEGSRLTVL.

A few counts support this clone. The CDR3 is CASSTRDRAVGNYGYTF. The CDR3 DNA follows: TGTGCCAGCAGCACCCGGGACAGGGCCGTAGGGAACTATGGCTACACCTTC. The chain is built from TRBV11-2 and TRBJ1-2, with 9 bases that match TRBD1. The trim removed 5 bases at V and 2 bases at J, leaving 12 bases unmatched. Germline lookup yields CDR1 SGHAT and CDR2 FQNNGV. This CDR3 is built from 17 residues.

The chain couples TRBV27 to TRBJ1-5, with D uncertain. The CDR3 is made up of 15 amino acids. The germline V and J ends were trimmed by 5 bases and 2 bases, with 13 bases remaining between them. Germline CDR1 and CDR2: MNHEY and SMNVEV (reference sequence). The CDR3 coding sequence is TGTGCCAGCAGTGGGCAAAGGCTGGGCAATCAGCCCCAGCATTTT. Its protein is CASSGQRLGNQPQHF.

The V and J genes are TRBV7-9 and TRBJ2-7, with TRBD1 matching 9 bases. J lost 1 base, V lost 0 bases, and 1 base had no gene match. Looked up from germline, CDR1 is SEHNR and CDR2 is FQNEAQ (reference sequence). The CDR3 is 15 residues long. The CDR3 coding sequence is TGTGCCAGCAGCTTAGCCGGGACAGGGTCCTACGAGCAGTACTTC. This gives the protein CASSLAGTGSYEQYF.

This chain links TRBV7-9 with TRBJ1-3; 10 bases fit TRBD1. Germline V gene data show CDR1 as SEHNR and CDR2 as FQNEAQ (reference sequence). The CDR3 contains 15 residues. V lost 4 bases, J lost 4 bases, and 4 bases stayed unmatched. The CDR3 DNA reads as TGTGCCAGCAGCTCGACAGGGGGCTTAGGAAACACCATATATTTT. The encoded protein is CASSSTGGLGNTIYF.

CDR3 sequence: CASSLFASTGVNEQFF. The CDR3 DNA reads as TGTGCCAGCAGCTTGTTTGCATCGACGGGAGTGAATGAGCAGTTCTTC. This chain connects TRBV7-8 to TRBJ2-1, with D possibly being TRBD2 (6 bases). CDR1 and CDR2 (germline): SGHVS, FQNEAQ. This CDR3 spans 16 amino acids. Trimming took 3 bases from V and 7 from J, leaving 19 bases between them.

Regarding this clone: The sample carries other DNA sequences with the same CDR3. CDR3 DNA sequence: TGTGCCTCTTCACTACCTAGCGGGAACAATGAGCAGTTCTTC. Amino acid sequence: CASSLPSGNNEQFF. The gene calls are TRBV28 and TRBJ2-1, with 9 positions matching TRBD2. The CDR3 extends over 14 amino acids. Germline CDR1 and CDR2: MDHEN and SYDVKM. With V trimmed by 11 bases and J by 5 bases, 10 bases remained unmatched.

This chain uses TRBV5-1 with TRBJ2-7; a weak D match, TRBD1 (5 bases). CDR3 length equals 14 residues. V was shortened by 1 base and J by 7 bases, with 15 bases between the two germline ends. Germline assignment: CDR1 SGHRS and CDR2 YFSETQ. CDR3 residues: CASSLNQGLGEQYF. The CDR3 nucleotides read TGCGCCAGCAGCTTGAATCAGGGCTTAGGGGAGCAGTACTTC.

The chain joins TRBV7-2 to TRBJ2-7; TRBD2 aligns across 8 bases. J gave up 3 bases and V 5 bases, and 6 bases lay outside the gene matches. CDR1 is SGHTA and CDR2 is FQGNSA in the germline V gene. This CDR3 has 14 residues. The CDR3 sequence is CASSPGLAVYEQYF. CDR3 DNA sequence: TGTGCCAGCAGCCCAGGACTAGCCGTCTACGAGCAGTACTTC. Using reference TRBV7-2 and TRBJ2-7 for the parts outside the CDR3, the full variable domain is GAGVSQSPSNKVTEKGKDVELRCDPISGHTALYWYRQSLGQGLEFLIYFQGNSAPDKSGLPSDRFSAERTGGSVSTLTIQRTQQEDSAVYLCASSPGLAVYEQYFGPGTRLTVT.

This chain uses TRBV27 with TRBJ2-1, with D maybe TRBD2 (7 bases). V lost 2 bases, J lost 2 bases, and 10 bases lay in between. Germline CDR1 reads MNHEY; CDR2 reads SMNVEV (reference sequence). The CDR3 is made up of 15 amino acids. The CDR3 region is CASSLTGGPYNEQFF. As DNA, the CDR3 is TGTGCCAGCAGTTTAACGGGGGGCCCCTACAATGAGCAGTTCTTC.